This T cell receptor beta chain was sequenced for a study of CD8 T cells in Susac syndrome. The RNA, roughly 0.45 to 1 ug, was put through reverse transcription using random hexamers. Amplification of TCR beta CDR3 across 54 Vbeta and 13 Jbeta was performed with immunoSEQ multiplex PCR. TCRdb analysed the immunoSEQ multiplex PCR reads with MiXCR anew, one entry per CDR3 protein. The repertoire includes more than 250,000 distinct CDR3 sequences, around 92% of them detected once, and roughly 0.059% sits in the top ten. The sequenced material came from CD4+ T cells from PBMCs. This receptor was identified in a human donor with multiple sclerosis.

CDR3 nucleotides: TGTGCCAGCAGGTTTTCAGGGGGCGCCGGCGGGGAGCAGTACTTC. Translating it yields CASRFSGGAGGEQYF. This chain joins TRBV6-1 and TRBJ2-7, with 8 bases matching TRBD1. The V and J ends lost 6 bases and 7 bases, in that order; junction bases with no gene match: 14. Germline values: CDR1 MNHNS, CDR2 SASEGT. This CDR3 is built from 15 residues.